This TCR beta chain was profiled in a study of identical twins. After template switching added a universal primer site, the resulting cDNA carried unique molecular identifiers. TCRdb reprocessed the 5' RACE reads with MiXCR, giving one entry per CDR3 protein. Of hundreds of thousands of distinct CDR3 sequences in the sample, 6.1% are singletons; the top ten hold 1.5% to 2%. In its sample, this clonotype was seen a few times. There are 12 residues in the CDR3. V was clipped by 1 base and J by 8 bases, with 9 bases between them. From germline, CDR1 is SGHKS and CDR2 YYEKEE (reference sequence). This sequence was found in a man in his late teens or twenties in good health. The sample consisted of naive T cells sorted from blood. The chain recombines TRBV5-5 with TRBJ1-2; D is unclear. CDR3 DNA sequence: TGTGCCAGCAGCTTGTTAATGGGGGGCTACACCTTC. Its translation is CASSLLMGGYTF.